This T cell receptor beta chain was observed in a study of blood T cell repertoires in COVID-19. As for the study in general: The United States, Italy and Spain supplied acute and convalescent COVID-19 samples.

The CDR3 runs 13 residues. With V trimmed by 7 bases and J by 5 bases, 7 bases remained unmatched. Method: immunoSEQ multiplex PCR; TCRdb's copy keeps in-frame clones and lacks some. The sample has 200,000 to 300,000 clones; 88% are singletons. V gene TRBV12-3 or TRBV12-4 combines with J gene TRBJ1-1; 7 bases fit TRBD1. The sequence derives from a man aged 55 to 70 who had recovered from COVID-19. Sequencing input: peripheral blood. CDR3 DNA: TGTGCCAGCAATAACTACAGGGGTACTGAAGCTTTCTTT. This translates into CASNNYRGTEAFF.